Listed here are 30 T cell receptor beta chains from one sample, sequenced in a study of metastatic and nonmetastatic thyroid tumors. With MiXCR, TCRdb called clones anew from the PCR reads. The data contain tens of thousands of clones, less than 25% of them singletons. Every patient was untreated before thyroid surgery. The material sequenced was blood. These receptors were collected from a male donor with papillary thyroid cancer or a benign thyroid nodule (not recorded which). Some clones in this sample may be carry-over from other donors' samples.

There are many counts of this clone. This chain joins TRBV7-9 and TRBJ2-5; tentatively, D is TRBD2 (5 bases). This CDR3 comprises 13 residues. Between the trimmed V and J ends, which lost 1 base and 3 bases, there was a span of 6 bases. The germline V gene encodes CDR1 SEHNR and CDR2 FQNEAQ (reference sequence). The CDR3, as DNA: TGTGCCAGCAGCTTAGAACTAGAAGAGACCCAGTACTTC. It yields the protein CASSLELEETQYF.

The V gene is TRBV11-3, the J gene TRBJ1-2, with D uncertain. The CDR3 is 14 residues long. The germline V and J ends were trimmed by 5 bases and 0 bases, with 10 bases remaining between them. Germline assignment: CDR1 SGHNT and CDR2 YENEEA. In DNA form, the CDR3 reads TGTGCCAGCAGCCAGCAGGCTTCTAACTATGGCTACACCTTC. It translates to CASSQQASNYGYTF.

This clone was counted at least ten times. The chain combines TRBV18 with TRBJ2-7; D remains unclear. The CDR3 runs 13 residues. V shed 3 bases and J shed 6 bases, with 12 bases lying between them. Germline V lookup: CDR1 KGHSH, CDR2 LQKENI. CDR3 DNA: TGTGCCAGCTCACCCCTCGGTAGATTCGAGCAGTACTTC. Protein product: CASSPLGRFEQYF.

This chain uses TRBV9 with TRBJ2-3; 9 bases match TRBD2. V dropped 1 base and J dropped 0; count of bases not matched to a gene: 3. Germline V lookup: CDR1 SGDLS, CDR2 YYNGEE. This CDR3 spans 16 amino acids. In DNA, the CDR3 is TGTGCCAGCAGCGTAACTAGCGGGCCTAGCACAGATACGCAGTATTTT. Its translation: CASSVTSGPSTDTQYF.

The chain recombines TRBV30 with TRBJ2-7; 12 nucleotides line up with TRBD2. Per germline, CDR1 GTSNPN and CDR2 SVGIG (reference sequence). CDR3 size: 14 residues. J lost 6 bases, V lost 1 base, and 4 bases had no gene match. The CDR3 loop reads CAWSEGLAGSEQYF. In DNA form, the CDR3 reads TGTGCCTGGAGTGAGGGACTAGCGGGTAGCGAGCAGTACTTC.

This clone was counted ten times or more. V and J are TRBV7-9 and TRBJ2-2; TRBD1 might be the D (6 bases). Germline values: CDR1 SEHNR, CDR2 FQNEAQ (reference sequence). V lost 1 base and J 6 bases, leaving 6 bases between the germline ends. There are 13 residues in the CDR3. The CDR3 sequence: CASSLDRAGELFF. The CDR3, as DNA: TGTGCCAGCAGCTTAGACAGGGCCGGGGAGCTGTTTTTT.

Points on this clone: Other DNA sequences in this specimen translate into the identical CDR3. This sequence joins TRBV5-1 and TRBJ2-3; the match to TRBD1 covers 7 bases. CDR1 and CDR2 from the germline V gene are SGHRS and YFSETQ. V lost 0 bases, J lost 6 bases, and 7 bases stayed unmatched. The length of the CDR3 is 15 residues. CDR3 in DNA: TGCGCCAGCAGCTTGGCGACAGGGCAAGGGGATACGCAGTATTTT. Amino acid sequence: CASSLATGQGDTQYF.

J is TRBJ2-2 and V is TRBV4-1; 10 positions match TRBD2. V dropped 0 bases and J dropped 4; count of bases not matched to a gene: 5. Germline CDR1 and CDR2: MGHRA and YSYEKL. The CDR3 runs to 17 residues. The CDR3 DNA sequence: TGCGCCAGCAGCCAAGATCGTAGCGGGAGGCGCACCGGGGAGCTGTTTTTT. It yields the protein CASSQDRSGRRTGELFF.

This clone was seen at least ten times. V gene TRBV29-1 combines with J gene TRBJ2-7, with 8 positions matching TRBD1. V shed 5 bases and J 2 bases; nucleotides not matched to a gene: 5. The V gene's germline CDR1 is SQVTM and CDR2 ANQGSEA. CDR3 length equals 13 residues. The CDR3 loop reads CSVRQGAPYEQYF. The CDR3 DNA reads as TGCAGCGTTAGGCAGGGGGCTCCCTACGAGCAGTACTTC.

Ten or more counts support this clone. The chain joins TRBV5-6 to TRBJ2-1; either TRBD1 or TRBD2 may fit D (5 bases each). Per germline, CDR1 SGHDT and CDR2 YYEEEE. The ends were cut back, 2 bases at V and 8 bases at J, with 14 bases in the middle. The CDR3 consists of 14 residues. The CDR3 DNA reads TGTGCCAGCAGCTTTGGGGCTTCGGGGTATGAGCAGTTCTTC. It specifies CASSFGASGYEQFF.

This clone was counted many times. J is TRBJ1-5 and V is TRBV11-2; 7 bases match TRBD1. Per germline, CDR1 SGHAT and CDR2 FQNNGV. This CDR3 comprises 16 residues. The ends lost 1 base at V and 1 base at J; junction bases unmatched: 4. The CDR3 here is CASSLGRGPSNQPQHF. The CDR3 DNA reads TGTGCCAGCAGCTTAGGGAGGGGGCCAAGCAATCAGCCCCAGCATTTT.

This clone came up many times. The sample contains more than one DNA sequence encoding this CDR3. The V gene is TRBV7-9, the J gene TRBJ2-1, with 12 positions matching TRBD2. V shed 5 bases, J shed 4 bases, and the junction held 3 bases outside the gene matches. This CDR3 is built from 15 residues. Germline loops: CDR1 SEHNR, CDR2 FQNEAQ (reference sequence). The DNA of the CDR3 is TGTGCCAGCAGCCTTCTAGCGGGGGGGTACAATGAGCAGTTCTTC. Translation gives CASSLLAGGYNEQFF.

This clone counts as medium-sized. The CDR3 DNA reads TGCGCCAGCAGCTTGGAGGGGGGGAGGGCCTACGAGCAGTACTTC. Protein sequence: CASSLEGGRAYEQYF. The chain has TRBV5-1 and TRBJ2-7, with a possible D match to TRBD2 (7 bases). This CDR3 has 15 residues. Germline-derived CDR1 and CDR2 are SGHRS and YFSETQ. V was shortened by 0 bases and J by 2 bases, with 12 bases between the two germline ends.

This clone was seen repeatedly, ten times or more. This chain connects TRBV28 to TRBJ2-3; 12 positions match TRBD2. Germline V gene data show CDR1 as MDHEN and CDR2 as SYDVKM. V was pared by 4 bases and J by 6 bases, with 11 bases of the junction left unmatched. The CDR3 runs to 17 residues. The CDR3 coding sequence is TGTGCCAGCAGTTCACCTCTACTAGCGGGAGGCGGCGATACGCAGTATTTT. It specifies CASSSPLLAGGGDTQYF.

A few counts support this clone. This chain connects TRBV6-2 or TRBV6-3 to TRBJ2-1; D might be TRBD2 (5 bases). Germline values: CDR1 MNHEY, CDR2 SVGEGT. V dropped 2 bases and J dropped 5 bases, with 16 bases sitting between them. This CDR3 region has 16 residues. CDR3 DNA sequence: TGTGCCAGCAGTTACCCCCTTGTGGGAGAAGACAATGAGCAGTTCTTC. Its protein product is CASSYPLVGEDNEQFF.

V and J are TRBV3-1 and TRBJ1-3; possible D gene TRBD1, 5 bases. V lost 1 base to trimming and J lost 8 bases, with 6 bases between them. Germline values: CDR1 LGHDT, CDR2 YNNKEL (reference sequence). This CDR3 comprises 12 residues. The CDR3 loop is CASSQGGYTIYF. Here the CDR3 DNA reads TGTGCCAGCAGCCAAGGGGGGTACACCATATATTTT. The complete variable domain, with remaining parts taken from reference TRBV3-1 and TRBJ1-3, reads DTAVSQTPKYLVTQMGNDKSIKCEQNLGHDTMYWYKQDSKKFLKIMFSYNNKELIINETVPNRFSPKSPDKAHLNLHINSLELGDSAVYFCASSQGGYTIYFGEGSWLTVV.

This clone has ten or more counts. A read error may produce the germline difference seen at one junction end. Other DNA sequences of this sample code for an identical CDR3. V and J are TRBV24-1 and TRBJ2-1; the D gene is possibly TRBD1 (5 bases). This CDR3 region has 15 residues. CDR1 KGHDR and CDR2 SFDVKD come from the germline V gene. The CDR3 coding sequence is TGCGCCACCAGTGATTTGTTTCAGGATAGGGGTGAGCAGTTCTTC. Translation: CATSDLFQDRGEQFF.

This chain connects TRBV20-1 to TRBJ2-3; TRBD2 aligns across 7 bases. V lost 6 bases and J lost 7; bases outside the gene matches: 7. This CDR3 is built from 12 residues. In germline, CDR1 is DFQATT, CDR2 SNEGSKA (reference sequence). The CDR3 coding sequence is TGCAGTGCCCAAGAGCGGGGACATACGCAGTATTTT. Translation: CSAQERGHTQYF.

Many counts were recorded for this clone. The chain has TRBV6-1 and TRBJ2-1; TRBD2 aligns across 9 bases. The junction had 4 bases not matched to a gene; V was cut back by 5 bases and J by 5 bases. The CDR3 totals 14 residues. CDR1 and CDR2 from the germline V gene are MNHNS and SASEGT. The CDR3 is CASSWREGHNEQFF. Here the CDR3 DNA reads TGTGCCAGCAGTTGGCGGGAGGGCCACAATGAGCAGTTCTTC.

The table lists this clone with many counts. The chain joins TRBV5-1 to TRBJ2-3; 9 bases are a match to TRBD1. V dropped 4 bases and J dropped 4; count of bases not matched to a gene: 4. The CDR3 contains 14 residues. The germline gives CDR1 SGHRS, CDR2 YFSETQ. This chain's CDR3 is CASSQGQGADTQYF. The CDR3 region has the DNA TGCGCCAGCAGCCAGGGACAGGGAGCAGATACGCAGTATTTT.

This clone has ten or more counts. The chain is built from TRBV5-4 and TRBJ2-7, with 7 bases lining up with TRBD2. CDR3 size: 13 residues. The J segment lost 5 bases and the V segment lost 0 bases, leaving 2 bases of the junction unmatched. The germline gives CDR1 SGHNT, CDR2 YYREEE (reference sequence). This chain's CDR3 is CASSLERGHEQYF. The CDR3 nucleotides are TGTGCCAGCAGCTTGGAGCGGGGCCACGAGCAGTACTTC.

This clone appeared many times. The chain couples TRBV9 to TRBJ1-5; TRBD1 is a possible D gene (6 bases). From germline, CDR1 is SGDLS and CDR2 YYNGEE. V was trimmed by 3 bases and J by 5 bases, leaving 18 bases between them. CDR3 size: 16 residues. CDR3 amino acids: CASSGVGGRWDQPQHF. The DNA for the CDR3 is TGTGCCAGCAGCGGCGTGGGGGGGCGTTGGGATCAGCCCCAGCATTTT.

The sample holds a few counts of this clone. The chain links TRBV28 to TRBJ2-2, with D perhaps TRBD1 (8 bases). The CDR3 has 16 amino acids. Germline CDR1 and CDR2: MDHEN and SYDVKM. Trimming pared 3 bases from V and 9 bases from J, leaving 20 bases between. CDR3 DNA sequence: TGTGCCAGCAGTTTGGGGGGGACAGGAGGGACCAGGGAGCTGTTTTTT. It translates to CASSLGGTGGTRELFF.

The table lists this clone with a few counts. The rearrangement links TRBV27 to TRBJ2-1; TRBD1 might be the D (7 bases). The ends were cut back, 6 bases at V and 15 bases at J, with 21 bases in the middle. CDR1 is MNHEY, CDR2 SMNVEV, per germline (reference sequence). The CDR3 has 13 amino acids. The DNA of the CDR3 is TGTGCCAGCAGGCCCTGGGGGGACAGAAGACCGTTCTTC. Protein: CASRPWGDRRPFF.

The chain joins TRBV6-2 or TRBV6-3 to TRBJ2-5, with 9 bases aligning to TRBD2. The germline V gene encodes CDR1 MNHEY and CDR2 SVGEGT. CDR3 length equals 16 residues. Losses at the gene ends were 2 bases for V and 5 bases for J; bases not matched to a gene: 9. The CDR3 loop is CASSYSSGSFLETQYF. The CDR3 region has the DNA TGTGCCAGCAGTTACAGTAGCGGGAGTTTCTTGGAGACCCAGTACTTC.

This clone came up many times. The rearrangement uses TRBV7-2 and TRBJ2-5, with D perhaps given as TRBD1 or TRBD2 (5 bases each). Trimming pared 3 bases from V and 4 bases from J, leaving 12 bases between. This CDR3 is 14 amino acids long. Germline lookup yields CDR1 SGHTA and CDR2 FQGNSA. This CDR3 reads CASSLGPQTETQYF. The CDR3 nucleotides are TGTGCCAGCAGCTTGGGACCGCAAACAGAGACCCAGTACTTC.

This clone was picked up many times. The V call is TRBV19, the J call TRBJ2-2; D possibly corresponds to TRBD2 (5 bases). Per the germline V gene, CDR1 is LNHDA and CDR2 is SQIVND (reference sequence). V was shortened by 3 bases and J by 6 bases, with 8 bases between the two germline ends. The CDR3 covers 13 residues. As DNA, the CDR3 is TGTGCCAGTAGTATCGGGGTCCCCGGGGAGCTGTTTTTT. It translates to CASSIGVPGELFF.

This clone occurred many times. This chain uses TRBV18 with TRBJ1-6; 11 bases agree with TRBD1. With 4 bases clipped from V and 8 bases from J, the junction kept 7 bases outside the gene matches. Germline V gene data show CDR1 as KGHSH and CDR2 as LQKENI. The CDR3 is 16 residues long. CDR3 bases: TGTGCCAGCTCACGTACGCAGGGACAGGGGGATTCACCCCTCCACTTT. This codes for CASSRTQGQGDSPLHF.

The chain joins TRBV10-2 to TRBJ1-6, with 11 positions matching TRBD1. With V trimmed by 5 bases and J by 4 bases, 1 base remained unmatched. CDR1 and CDR2 (germline): WSHSY, SAAADI. CDR3 length: 15 residues. This chain's CDR3 is CASSRDRGYNSPLHF. CDR3 DNA sequence: TGCGCCAGCAGTCGGGACAGGGGGTATAATTCACCCCTCCACTTT.

This clone was counted ten times or more. The chain carries TRBV10-1 and TRBJ1-6; D uncertain. Germline V gene lookup returns CDR1 WNHNN and CDR2 SYGVQD (reference sequence). The V end was cut by 3 bases, the J end by 10 bases, with 10 bases between. This CDR3 region has 13 residues. CDR3 residues: CASSERSGSPLHF. For the CDR3, the DNA is TGCGCCAGCAGTGAACGGTCTGGCTCACCCCTCCACTTT.